This T cell receptor (beta chain) was found in a study of shared clonotypes between healthy human individuals. Study summary: The study drew on a couple of women and three men aged 18 to 49 as donors.

The study's findings and limits: Researchers sampled only blood; tissue repertoires likely differ.

This clone was counted a few times. Antigen: not known. Sequencing was at deep level. The data were produced by immunoSEQ multiplex PCR, yet TCRdb's version contains in-frame clones alone and is incomplete. The table includes some 490,000 clones, about 85% detected once. Adult donors, all healthy and HIV-negative, had no recent acute infections or vaccinations. Germline V CDR1 and CDR2: MDHEN, SYDVKM. Trimming cost V 8 bases and J 8 bases; bases outside gene matches: 6. The CDR3 totals 13 residues. The sequence derives from a woman aged 40 to 50 in good health. Some clones in this sample may be carry-over from other donors' samples. Sequencing was carried out using PBMCs. The rearrangement uses TRBV28 and TRBJ1-4; 9 bases align to TRBD1. The CDR3 sequence: CASGDRGREKLFF. The CDR3 DNA is TGTGCCAGCGGTGACAGGGGGAGAGAAAAACTGTTTTTT.